The 16 T cell receptor beta chains below all came from one sample that was sequenced in a study of blood T cell repertoires in COVID-19. This table comes from immunoSEQ multiplex PCR, and its TCRdb copy is limited to in-frame clones, with some not included. The profile shows approximately 240,000 clones, around 84% of them singletons. Sequencing used peripheral blood. These receptors originate from a woman aged 60-70 years who had recovered from COVID-19.

V gene TRBV6-5 combines with J gene TRBJ1-1, with D hard to call. CDR1 and CDR2 from the germline V gene are MNHEY and SVGAGI. Trimming cost V 2 bases and J 5 bases, with 9 bases left between them. The CDR3 has 13 residues. The CDR3: CASSYGRETEAFF. In nucleotides, the CDR3 is TGTGCCAGCAGTTACGGAAGGGAGACTGAAGCTTTCTTT.

This chain joins TRBV2 and TRBJ2-3; 10 bases are shared with TRBD2. V lost 6 bases to trimming and J lost 2 bases; unmatched junction nucleotides: 11. CDR3 length: 17 amino acids. Germline CDR1 is SNHLY and CDR2 is FYNNEI. The CDR3 protein is CASRGPILAGLTDTQYF. The CDR3 DNA follows: TGTGCCAGCAGGGGGCCCATACTAGCGGGGCTCACAGATACGCAGTATTTT.

The genes are TRBV3-1 (or the pseudogene TRBV3-2) and TRBJ1-1, with D unresolved. V was clipped by 3 bases and J by 5 bases, with 13 bases between them. Germline lookup yields CDR1 LGHDT and CDR2 YNNKEL (reference sequence). The CDR3 has 14 amino acids. The CDR3 sequence: CASSQEDRRTEAFF. CDR3 DNA sequence: TGTGCCAGCAGCCAGGAGGACCGACGGACTGAAGCTTTCTTT.

This clone came up a few times. The chain couples TRBV7-2 to TRBJ1-1; TRBD1 is a possible D gene (5 bases). The V end was cut by 2 bases, the J end by 1 base, with 8 bases between. CDR1 and CDR2 from the germline V gene are SGHTA and FQGNSA. The CDR3 runs 14 residues. The CDR3 region is CASSLSGGNTEAFF. In DNA, the CDR3 is TGTGCCAGCAGCTTATCCGGGGGGAACACTGAAGCTTTCTTT.

This clone was counted a single time. The V gene is TRBV4-3, the J gene TRBJ1-1; 7 bases are shared with TRBD1. Unmatched junction bases numbered 10, after V lost 0 bases and J lost 0 bases. This CDR3 spans 18 amino acids. The germline CDR1 and CDR2 sequences are LGHNA and YSLEER. CDR3 sequence: CASSQDAPGQNLNTEAFF. In DNA, the CDR3 is TGCGCCAGCAGCCAAGATGCACCGGGACAGAATTTGAACACTGAAGCTTTCTTT.

This clone was found once. J is TRBJ1-3 and V is TRBV6-5, with no clear D. Germline V gene sequence: CDR1 MNHEY, CDR2 SVGAGI. With 7 bases removed from V and 2 bases from J, the gap between germline ends came to 9 bases. The CDR3 consists of 13 residues. The CDR3 nucleotides read TGTGCCAGCACCCGCGGGGCTGGAAACACCATATATTTT. Amino acid sequence: CASTRGAGNTIYF.

This clone was counted between two and nine times. The rearrangement links TRBV4-2 to TRBJ1-2; TRBD1 is a possible D gene (6 bases). In germline, CDR1 is LGHNA, CDR2 YNFKEQ. V gave up 0 bases and J gave up 1 base, with 12 bases separating them. CDR3 size: 16 residues. The CDR3 sequence: CASSQDGGLNNYGYTF. DNA for the CDR3: TGTGCCAGCAGCCAAGATGGGGGCCTCAATAACTATGGCTACACCTTC.

The V call is TRBV2, the J call TRBJ2-5, with TRBD2 matching 10 bases. This CDR3 contains 15 residues. CDR1 and CDR2 (germline): SNHLY, FYNNEI. Germline trimming cut 7 bases from V and 4 bases from J; bases unmatched to any gene: 9. CDR3 region: CASKEERGGGETQYF. CDR3 DNA: TGTGCCAGCAAGGAGGAGCGGGGGGGAGGAGAGACCCAGTACTTC.

V is TRBV5-1 and J is TRBJ2-5; 12 positions match TRBD1. V was clipped by 4 bases and J by 4 bases; unmatched bases: 2. Germline CDR1 and CDR2: SGHRS and YFSETQ. The CDR3 sequence is 14 residues long. CDR3: CASSKGQGAETQYF. CDR3 coding DNA: TGCGCCAGCAGCAAGGGACAGGGGGCAGAGACCCAGTACTTC.

This clone was counted a few times. The J gene is TRBJ1-6, the V gene TRBV9; D unresolved. This CDR3 comprises 14 residues. Germline V CDR1 and CDR2: SGDLS, YYNGEE. V dropped 0 bases and J dropped 3 bases, with 4 bases sitting between them. CDR3 amino acids: CASSVGHYNSPLHF. CDR3 DNA: TGTGCCAGCAGCGTAGGACACTATAATTCACCCCTCCACTTT.

This chain joins TRBV6-5 and TRBJ1-2; 11 positions match TRBD1. The CDR3 contains 15 residues. Germline V gene data show CDR1 as MNHEY and CDR2 as SVGAGI. V lost 6 bases to trimming and J lost 8 bases; unmatched junction nucleotides: 11. This chain's CDR3 is CASRMGQGGSMGYTF. The DNA for the CDR3 is TGTGCCAGCAGGATGGGACAGGGGGGATCTATGGGCTACACCTTC.

The chain combines TRBV5-1 with TRBJ2-3; weak D call: TRBD1 (5 bases). The germline V and J ends were trimmed by 2 bases and 5 bases, with 9 bases remaining between them. The CDR3 has 13 amino acids. Germline V lookup: CDR1 SGHRS, CDR2 YFSETQ. Here the CDR3 reads CASSFAGQDTQYF. Here the CDR3 DNA reads TGCGCCAGCAGCTTTGCAGGACAAGATACGCAGTATTTT.

This clone was observed a single time. The V call is TRBV4-3, the J call TRBJ2-3, with D unclear. The CDR3 has 16 amino acids. V was cut by 0 bases and J by 6 bases, with 16 bases left in between. CDR1 and CDR2 from the germline V gene are LGHNA and YSLEER. The CDR3 DNA sequence: TGCGCCAGCAGCCAAGATTCGCGGCAGCTTCGGGATACGCAGTATTTT. Amino acid sequence: CASSQDSRQLRDTQYF.

This clone was counted only a few times. This chain connects TRBV27 to TRBJ2-1; 8 positions match TRBD1. Germline assignment: CDR1 MNHEY and CDR2 SMNVEV (reference sequence). CDR3 size: 14 residues. The V and J ends lost 3 bases and 7 bases, in that order; junction bases with no gene match: 5. DNA for the CDR3: TGTGCCAGCAGTTTCGGACAGGGAGCGAATGAGCAGTTCTTC. Its translation is CASSFGQGANEQFF.

This sequence joins TRBV5-1 and TRBJ1-3; D gene unclear. Germline assignment: CDR1 SGHRS and CDR2 YFSETQ. Trimming shortened V by 0 bases and J by 3 bases, and 4 bases separated the two germline ends. The CDR3 sequence is 13 residues long. DNA for the CDR3: TGCGCCAGCAGCTTGGTCCTTGGAAACACCATATATTTT. Its translation: CASSLVLGNTIYF.

The rearrangement joins TRBV6-2 or TRBV6-3 to TRBJ2-1; a weak D match, TRBD2 (5 bases). The germline gives CDR1 MNHEY, CDR2 SVGEGT. The V end lost 3 bases, the J end lost 8 bases, and 17 bases lay between the germline ends. The CDR3 is 15 residues long. The CDR3 protein is CASSYLALAIDEQFF. In DNA form, the CDR3 reads TGTGCCAGCAGTTATCTAGCCCTAGCAATCGATGAGCAGTTCTTC.